These 13 T cell receptor beta chains were sequenced from one sample in a study of blood T cell repertoires in COVID-19. Here immunoSEQ multiplex PCR was the method, and the copy in TCRdb shows in-frame clones only, minus some. The table lists around 280,000 clones, 85% of them singletons, with around 3.9% in the top ten. Sequencing used peripheral blood. The source is a woman between 50 and 59 years old with active or convalescent COVID-19.

The chain joins TRBV15 to TRBJ2-7; 9 bases agree with TRBD1. V shed 5 bases and J 7 bases; nucleotides not matched to a gene: 6. CDR1 is LNHNV, CDR2 YYDKDF, per germline (reference sequence). The CDR3 runs to 13 residues. CDR3 sequence: CATSGGQGPEQYF. CDR3 in DNA: TGTGCCACCAGCGGGGGACAGGGACCTGAGCAGTACTTC.

This clone was counted between two and nine times. The chain uses TRBV6-5 and TRBJ2-7; D is unclear. CDR1 and CDR2 (germline): MNHEY, SVGAGI. CDR3 length: 13 residues. The V gene lost 6 bases and the J gene lost 3 bases, with 12 bases spanning the gap. CDR3 region: CASRSTVLYEQYF. As DNA, the CDR3 is TGTGCCAGCAGGTCCACGGTACTCTACGAGCAGTACTTC.

This clone was recorded once. This chain links TRBV21-1 with TRBJ2-1; the table's D call TRBD2 went unverified against the DNA. TRBV21-1 is assigned pseudogene status. The length of the CDR3 is 17 residues. CDR3: CASSPGGSPTSYNEQFF. The CDR3 bases are TGTGCCAGCAGCCCGGGGGGTTCACCAACGTCCTACAATGAGCAGTTCTTC.

The chain is built from TRBV5-1 and TRBJ2-7; D possibly corresponds to TRBD1 (6 bases). This CDR3 region has 14 residues. Germline CDR1 reads SGHRS; CDR2 reads YFSETQ. Trimming left V 0 bases short and J 3 bases short, with 10 bases between. The CDR3 DNA follows: TGCGCCAGCAGCTTGGTTTCAGGGGACTACGAGCAGTACTTC. It specifies CASSLVSGDYEQYF. Drawing the rest from reference TRBV5-1 and TRBJ2-7, the complete variable domain is KAGVTQTPRYLIKTRGQQVTLSCSPISGHRSVSWYQQTPGQGLQFLFEYFSETQRNKGNFPGRFSGRQFSNSRSEMNVSTLELGDSALYLCASSLVSGDYEQYFGPGTRLTVT.

This clone is a singleton in its sample. This chain joins TRBV28 and TRBJ1-5, with 7 bases fitting TRBD1. Per germline, CDR1 MDHEN and CDR2 SYDVKM. This CDR3 contains 17 residues. Trimming took 4 bases from V and 0 from J; bases not matched to a gene: 9. The CDR3 sequence is CASSSPADRLSNQPQHF. CDR3 coding DNA: TGTGCCAGCAGTTCACCCGCGGACAGGCTTAGCAATCAGCCCCAGCATTTT.

V and J are TRBV12-5 and TRBJ2-7; TRBD1 is a possible D gene (6 bases). The CDR3 is 17 residues long. Germline V CDR1 and CDR2: LGHNT, FRNRAP. The V and J ends lost 0 bases and 2 bases respectively, with 17 bases between them. In DNA form, the CDR3 reads TGTGCTAGTGGTTTGGTTGTACGGACAGCCGCCCCCTACGAGCAGTACTTC. It is translated as CASGLVVRTAAPYEQYF.

The chain has TRBV29-1 and TRBJ1-1; TRBD1 agrees at 9 bases. The germline gives CDR1 SQVTM, CDR2 ANQGSEA. The length of the CDR3 is 14 residues. Trimming at V came to 7 bases and at J to 5 bases, leaving 11 bases not matched to a gene. The CDR3 DNA sequence: TGCAGCGCCATCTCCGGGACAGGGAGTACTGAAGCTTTCTTT. It codes for CSAISGTGSTEAFF.

The rearrangement uses TRBV3-1 (or the pseudogene TRBV3-2) and TRBJ1-3, with 7 positions matching TRBD1. CDR3 length: 19 amino acids. Germline assignment: CDR1 LGHDT and CDR2 YNNKEL (reference sequence). The V segment lost 4 bases and the J segment 0 bases; nucleotides outside the gene matches: 15. The CDR3 spells CASSLRDQWTGSSGNTIYF. CDR3 DNA sequence: TGTGCCAGCAGCCTCCGCGACCAATGGACAGGCTCCTCTGGAAACACCATATATTTT.

This chain joins TRBV6-4 and TRBJ1-1; 8 bases line up with TRBD1. Germline CDR1 is MRHNA and CDR2 is SNTAGT. The V and J ends lost 6 bases and 4 bases, in that order; junction bases with no gene match: 4. The CDR3 spans 13 residues. The CDR3 loop reads CASRATGGTEAFF. The CDR3 DNA follows: TGTGCCAGCAGGGCTACAGGGGGCACTGAAGCTTTCTTT.

This rearrangement joins TRBV5-4 to TRBJ1-1; D possibly corresponds to TRBD1 (5 bases). CDR3 length: 16 residues. Germline CDR1 SGHNT, CDR2 YYREEE (reference sequence). Trimming stripped 0 bases from V and 5 bases from J, with 17 bases between. The CDR3 DNA sequence: TGTGCCAGCAGCTTGGCTGCGGGAGGGGCGAGGACTGAAGCTTTCTTT. The encoded protein is CASSLAAGGARTEAFF. The full variable domain, with the rest looked up from reference TRBV5-4 and TRBJ1-1, is ETGVTQSPTHLIKTRGQQVTLRCSSQSGHNTVSWYQQALGQGPQFIFQYYREEENGRGNFPPRFSGLQFPNYSSELNVNALELDDSALYLCASSLAAGGARTEAFFGQGTRLTVV.

This chain uses TRBV6-5 with TRBJ1-1; no clear D gene. The CDR3 is 15 amino acids. The V gene's germline CDR1 is MNHEY and CDR2 SVGAGI. Trimming took 7 bases from V and 2 from J, leaving 17 bases between them. The CDR3 sequence: CASNPMGTVNTEAFF. Written as DNA, the CDR3 is TGTGCCAGCAACCCAATGGGCACGGTTAACACTGAAGCTTTCTTT.

This chain links TRBV18 with TRBJ1-1; D gene unclear. The CDR3 extends over 15 amino acids. V was clipped by 3 bases and J by 6 bases, with 17 bases between them. Germline CDR1 and CDR2: KGHSH and LQKENI. The CDR3 sequence is CASSPTPGRDAEAFF. The CDR3 bases are TGTGCCAGCTCACCCACCCCGGGGAGAGACGCTGAAGCTTTCTTT.

V gene TRBV6-5 combines with J gene TRBJ2-2, with a weak D call TRBD1 (5 bases). The V end was cut by 0 bases, the J end by 3 bases, with 8 bases between. CDR3 length: 15 amino acids. CDR1 and CDR2 from the germline V gene are MNHEY and SVGAGI. The CDR3 spells CASSYSVGDTGELFF. The CDR3 DNA is TGTGCCAGCAGTTACTCAGTAGGGGACACCGGGGAGCTGTTTTTT.